The 27 T cell receptor beta chains given below trace back to one sample, sequenced in a study of cytomegalovirus exposure and HLA in healthy donors. Researchers ran the PCR with 60 Vbeta and 13 Jbeta primers. The method was immunoSEQ multiplex PCR; TCRdb's version includes in-frame clones alone and lacks a portion of them. The sample holds about 150,000 clones, about 68% seen once. Sample: PBMCs. These receptors were collected from a man aged 25-45 years in good health and CMV-seronegative.

The chain carries TRBV4-3 and TRBJ2-7; 7 positions match TRBD1. Losses at the gene ends were 4 bases for V and 1 base for J; bases not matched to a gene: 4. Germline CDR1 and CDR2: LGHNA and YSLEER. The CDR3 covers 14 residues. CDR3 region: CASSPHRGSYEQYF. The CDR3 DNA reads TGCGCCAGCAGCCCCCACAGGGGATCCTACGAGCAGTACTTC.

This clone appeared a few times. The chain carries TRBV7-9 and TRBJ1-5; maybe TRBD1 (5 bases). Germline V CDR1 and CDR2: SEHNR, FQNEAQ (reference sequence). V was trimmed by 2 bases and J by 1 base, leaving 6 bases between them. This CDR3 has 14 amino acids. DNA of the CDR3: TGTGCCAGCAGCTTACCAGGGAGCAATCAGCCCCAGCATTTT. This gives the protein CASSLPGSNQPQHF.

The chain couples TRBV18 to TRBJ2-5; possibly TRBD1 for D (6 bases). V was trimmed by 3 bases and J by 6 bases, leaving 17 bases between them. The CDR3 has 15 residues. Germline V gives CDR1 KGHSH, CDR2 LQKENI. DNA of the CDR3: TGTGCCAGCTCACCCCGACAGGATGAGGGGAAGACCCAGTACTTC. Residues: CASSPRQDEGKTQYF. Complete variable domain (other parts from reference TRBV18 and TRBJ2-5): NAGVMQNPRHLVRRRGQEARLRCSPMKGHSHVYWYRQLPEEGLKFMVYLQKENIIDESGMPKERFSAEFPKEGPSILRIQQVVRGDSAAYFCASSPRQDEGKTQYFGPGTRLLVL.

This clone has a handful of counts. The chain uses TRBV4-2 and TRBJ1-6; 12 bases map to TRBD1. The CDR3 is 14 residues long. The J segment lost 10 bases and the V segment lost 4 bases, leaving 2 bases of the junction unmatched. CDR1 is LGHNA and CDR2 is YNFKEQ in the germline V gene. The CDR3 DNA reads as TGTGCCAGCAGCCCGGGACAGGGGGCCTCACCCCTCCACTTT. Its protein is CASSPGQGASPLHF.

Only one count was recorded for this clone. The J gene is TRBJ2-3, the V gene TRBV5-4, with D tentatively TRBD2 (5 bases). This CDR3 comprises 17 residues. The V and J ends lost 1 base and 8 bases respectively, with 23 bases between them. Germline CDR1 reads SGHNT; CDR2 reads YYREEE (reference sequence). The CDR3 DNA sequence: TGTGCCAGCAGCTTGTTCTCTATTGAGTATACCCGGGGTACGCAGTATTTT. This gives the protein CASSLFSIEYTRGTQYF.

The rearrangement links TRBV5-5 to TRBJ1-1, with TRBD1 identical over 9 bases. J lost 0 bases, V lost 7 bases, and 4 bases had no gene match. Germline V lookup: CDR1 SGHKS, CDR2 YYEKEE (reference sequence). The CDR3 is 14 amino acids. Here the CDR3 DNA reads TGTGCCAGCTGGAGGGACAGGGTGAACACTGAAGCTTTCTTT. The encoded protein is CASWRDRVNTEAFF.

This chain connects TRBV7-2 to TRBJ2-5, with TRBD1 as a possible D gene (6 bases). V lost 3 bases to trimming and J lost 6 bases, with 11 bases between them. Germline values: CDR1 SGHTA, CDR2 FQGNSA. The length of the CDR3 is 13 residues. The chain's CDR3 is CASSFGGAKTQYF. The CDR3 coding sequence is TGTGCCAGCAGCTTTGGGGGCGCGAAGACCCAGTACTTC.

The chain uses TRBV2 and TRBJ1-5, with D possibly TRBD1 on 5 matching bases. Per germline, CDR1 SNHLY and CDR2 FYNNEI. The V gene lost 7 bases and the J gene lost 7 bases, with 11 bases spanning the gap. The CDR3 consists of 12 residues. This chain's CDR3 is CASTSGPQPQHF. CDR3 sequence (DNA): TGTGCCAGCACCTCAGGGCCCCAGCCCCAGCATTTT.

The chain uses TRBV10-3 and TRBJ2-1, with 8 nucleotides matching TRBD2. The CDR3 extends over 16 amino acids. Germline loops: CDR1 ENHRY, CDR2 SYGVKD. The V and J ends lost 2 bases and 0 bases, in that order; junction bases with no gene match: 3. In nucleotides, the CDR3 is TGTGCCATCAGTGAGAAAAGCGGGGGCTCCTACAATGAGCAGTTCTTC. It is translated as CAISEKSGGSYNEQFF.

A single count supports this clone. The CDR3 DNA follows: TGTGCCAGCAGTGACTACACTGAAGCTTTCTTT. This codes for CASSDYTEAFF. V is TRBV6-1 and J is TRBJ1-1; no reliable D call. V was pared by 3 bases and J by 3 bases, with 2 bases between. The CDR3 is made up of 11 amino acids. Germline-derived CDR1 and CDR2 are MNHNS and SASEGT.

V usage is TRBV19 and J usage is TRBJ1-1; TRBD1 might be the D (5 bases). V dropped 9 bases and J dropped 5 bases, with 19 bases sitting between them. CDR1 is LNHDA and CDR2 is SQIVND in the germline V gene (reference sequence). The CDR3 is made up of 14 amino acids. In DNA form, the CDR3 reads TGTGCCAGCTTCCAACAGGTCCCGGGTACTGAAGCTTTCTTT. Translated, it gives CASFQQVPGTEAFF.

This clone was picked up one time. J is TRBJ2-1 and V is TRBV12-5; 8 positions agree with TRBD1. CDR3 size: 15 residues. Unmatched junction bases numbered 5, after V lost 4 bases and J lost 3 bases. Germline V CDR1 and CDR2: LGHNT, FRNRAP. CDR3 in DNA: TGTGCTAGTGGTTCGGGGACAGGTAACTACAATGAGCAGTTCTTC. Amino acids: CASGSGTGNYNEQFF.

A few counts support this clone. CDR3 nucleotides: TGTGCCAGCAGCCAAGATTCACACACTAGCAATCAGCCCCAGCATTTT. Encoded protein: CASSQDSHTSNQPQHF. The rearrangement links TRBV4-2 to TRBJ1-5; D gene ambiguous. Trimming took 0 bases from V and 0 from J, leaving 9 bases between them. The CDR3 extends over 16 amino acids. Germline V gene data show CDR1 as LGHNA and CDR2 as YNFKEQ.

About this clone: An end of the junction differs from the germline gene, which may be a read error. The chain employs TRBV7-2 and TRBJ1-6, with 9 positions matching TRBD1. The CDR3 sequence is 16 residues long. CDR1 and CDR2 from the germline V gene are SGHTA and FQGNSA. As DNA, the CDR3 is TGTGCCAGCAGCTTAGGGACAGGGGCCGGGAATTCACCCCTCAACTTT. Protein: CASSLGTGAGNSPLNF.

This chain links TRBV19 with TRBJ2-2; D unresolved. Germline CDR1 reads LNHDA; CDR2 reads SQIVND (reference sequence). The CDR3 is 14 amino acids. V gave up 4 bases and J gave up 1 base, with 7 bases separating them. The CDR3 sequence: CASSTRQNTGELFF. The CDR3 bases are TGTGCCAGTAGTACCCGACAGAACACCGGGGAGCTGTTTTTT.

The V call is TRBV28, the J call TRBJ1-5; 11 nucleotides align to TRBD1. The CDR3 runs to 16 residues. CDR1 is MDHEN and CDR2 is SYDVKM in the germline V gene. J gave up 2 bases and V 4 bases, and 4 bases lay outside the gene matches. CDR3: CASSSPGQGGNQPQHF. The CDR3 DNA sequence: TGTGCCAGCAGTTCTCCGGGACAGGGGGGCAATCAGCCCCAGCATTTT.

The chain carries TRBV6-1 and TRBJ2-7; 8 nucleotides agree with TRBD1. The germline gives CDR1 MNHNS, CDR2 SASEGT. The CDR3 contains 16 residues. Losses at the gene ends were 1 base for V and 0 bases for J; bases not matched to a gene: 5. CDR3 residues: CASSEGTGWSSYEQYF. The CDR3 nucleotides read TGTGCCAGCAGTGAAGGGACAGGGTGGAGCTCCTACGAGCAGTACTTC.

This clone showed up just once. The chain combines TRBV2 with TRBJ2-1; perhaps TRBD2 as D (5 bases). Germline lookup yields CDR1 SNHLY and CDR2 FYNNEI. This CDR3 comprises 15 residues. The V end was cut by 7 bases, the J end by 0 bases, with 13 bases between. DNA for the CDR3: TGTGCCAGCATCGGTAGCGTTAGCTCCTACAATGAGCAGTTCTTC. Encoded protein: CASIGSVSSYNEQFF.

In nucleotides, the CDR3 is TGCAGCGTCGGGACAGCAAACTATGGCTACACCTTC. Amino acid sequence: CSVGTANYGYTF. The chain carries TRBV29-1 and TRBJ1-2; 7 nucleotides align to TRBD1. Germline CDR1 is SQVTM and CDR2 is ANQGSEA. The CDR3 is made up of 12 amino acids. The junction had 3 bases not matched to a gene; V was cut back by 6 bases and J by 2 bases.

This chain uses TRBV29-1 with TRBJ2-5; D not certain. Trimming removed 4 bases at V and 11 bases at J, with 20 bases between. This CDR3 has 13 residues. Germline loops: CDR1 SQVTM, CDR2 ANQGSEA. CDR3 sequence (DNA): TGCAGCGTTGCGACTTGGAGCCTCATTGAGCAGTACTTC. Its protein product is CSVATWSLIEQYF.

The gene calls are TRBV27 and TRBJ2-3, with TRBD2 identical over 9 bases. Per germline, CDR1 MNHEY and CDR2 SMNVEV (reference sequence). The J segment lost 5 bases and the V segment lost 7 bases, leaving 7 bases of the junction unmatched. The CDR3 length is 14 residues. This chain's CDR3 is CASTGGGGIDTQYF. The CDR3 DNA sequence: TGTGCCAGCACGGGCGGGGGGGGGATAGATACGCAGTATTTT.

The rearrangement joins TRBV28 to TRBJ2-5, with a tentative D call TRBD1 (6 bases). V was cut by 0 bases and J by 2 bases, with 10 bases left in between. The CDR3 length is 15 residues. The germline gives CDR1 MDHEN, CDR2 SYDVKM. The CDR3 here is CASSLWTGSQETQYF. The CDR3 region has the DNA TGTGCCAGCAGTTTATGGACAGGTTCTCAAGAGACCCAGTACTTC. Drawing the rest from reference TRBV28 and TRBJ2-5, the complete variable domain is DVKVTQSSRYLVKRTGEKVFLECVQDMDHENMFWYRQDPGLGLRLIYFSYDVKMKEKGDIPEGYSVSREKKERFSLILESASTNQTSMYLCASSLWTGSQETQYFGPGTRLLVL.

This clone showed up just a few times. The chain joins TRBV5-5 to TRBJ1-4; no reliable D call. Germline CDR1 SGHKS, CDR2 YYEKEE (reference sequence). The CDR3 sequence is 14 residues long. Trimming removed 0 bases from V and 5 bases from J, with 8 bases in between. The CDR3 DNA sequence: TGTGCCAGCAGCTTGGTAGCGGCAAATGAAAAACTGTTTTTT. Translating gives CASSLVAANEKLFF.

The chain combines TRBV18 with TRBJ1-1; 7 bases are shared with TRBD1. The CDR3 is 15 residues long. CDR1 and CDR2 from the germline V gene are KGHSH and LQKENI. After removal of 3 bases from V and 1 base from J, the junction contained 5 bases not matched to a gene. The CDR3 region is CASSPETGENTEAFF. Written as DNA, the CDR3 is TGTGCCAGCTCACCTGAAACAGGGGAGAACACTGAAGCTTTCTTT.

The chain's CDR3 is CASSGQTTNEKLFF. The CDR3 DNA reads TGTGCCAGCAGCGGACAGACAACTAATGAAAAACTGTTTTTT. The J gene is TRBJ1-4, the V gene TRBV2, with a possible D match to TRBD1 (6 bases). The V end lost 6 bases, the J end lost 0 bases, and 8 bases lay between the germline ends. The CDR3 consists of 14 residues. Germline values: CDR1 SNHLY, CDR2 FYNNEI.

The rearrangement links TRBV7-2 to TRBJ2-1; 7 bases align to TRBD2. V shed 3 bases, J shed 5 bases, and the junction held 4 bases outside the gene matches. This CDR3 region has 14 residues. Germline V gives CDR1 SGHTA, CDR2 FQGNSA. CDR3 amino acids: CASSFASGNNEQFF. The DNA for the CDR3 is TGTGCCAGCAGCTTTGCTAGCGGTAACAATGAGCAGTTCTTC. Together with reference TRBV7-2 and TRBJ2-1, the CDR3 gives the full variable domain: GAGVSQSPSNKVTEKGKDVELRCDPISGHTALYWYRQSLGQGLEFLIYFQGNSAPDKSGLPSDRFSAERTGGSVSTLTIQRTQQEDSAVYLCASSFASGNNEQFFGPGTRLTVL.

The chain recombines TRBV29-1 with TRBJ2-4; no definite D call. Germline lookup yields CDR1 SQVTM and CDR2 ANQGSEA. The CDR3 has 13 residues. The V end was cut by 1 base, the J end by 0 bases, with 4 bases between. CDR3 region: CSVEGLAKNIQYF. The CDR3 coding sequence is TGCAGCGTTGAAGGGCTAGCCAAAAACATTCAGTACTTC.